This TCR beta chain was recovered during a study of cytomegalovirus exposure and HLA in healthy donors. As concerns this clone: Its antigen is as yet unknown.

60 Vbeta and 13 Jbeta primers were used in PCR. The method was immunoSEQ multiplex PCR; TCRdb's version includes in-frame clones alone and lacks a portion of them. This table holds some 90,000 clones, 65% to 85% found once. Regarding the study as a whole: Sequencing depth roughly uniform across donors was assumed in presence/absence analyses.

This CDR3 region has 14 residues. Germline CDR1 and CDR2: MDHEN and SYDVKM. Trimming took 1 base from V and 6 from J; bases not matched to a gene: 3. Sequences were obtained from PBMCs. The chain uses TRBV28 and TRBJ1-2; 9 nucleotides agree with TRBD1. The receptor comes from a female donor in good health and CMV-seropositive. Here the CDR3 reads CASSLSGQGNGYTF. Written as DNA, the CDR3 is TGTGCCAGCAGTTTATCGGGACAGGGCAATGGCTACACCTTC.